This TCR beta chain was recorded in a study of CD8+ T cells in alopecia areata. Study information: Treated patients were given 5 to 10 mg oral tofacitinib twice daily. Broader study findings: Scalp sequencing captures resident alphabeta T cells of normal skin too.

Of note for this clone: Its antigen is undetermined.

Documented treatment: oral pan-JAK inhibitor, 5-10 mg twice daily. Sorted out of PBMCs were CD4+ T cells and CD8+ T cells. Sequencing templates came from extracted RNA that was reverse transcribed into cDNA. Using immunoSEQ multiplex PCR, the repertoire was profiled, and TCRdb retains in-frame clones only, with some absent. The sample holds roughly 200,000 clones, less than 70% seen once. Germline V CDR1 and CDR2: SQVTM, ANQGSEA. This CDR3 is built from 16 residues. With 0 bases clipped from V and 6 bases from J, the junction kept 9 bases outside the gene matches. The TCR was taken from a human donor with alopecia areata. Here the sequenced sample was CD8+ T cells sorted from blood, taken at week 24, from a patient treated with tofacitinib. The V gene is TRBV29-1, the J gene TRBJ2-2; TRBD1 matches at 8 bases. CDR3 region: CSVEDAATGVPGELFF. For the CDR3, the DNA is TGCAGCGTTGAAGATGCCGCGACAGGGGTCCCCGGGGAGCTGTTTTTT.